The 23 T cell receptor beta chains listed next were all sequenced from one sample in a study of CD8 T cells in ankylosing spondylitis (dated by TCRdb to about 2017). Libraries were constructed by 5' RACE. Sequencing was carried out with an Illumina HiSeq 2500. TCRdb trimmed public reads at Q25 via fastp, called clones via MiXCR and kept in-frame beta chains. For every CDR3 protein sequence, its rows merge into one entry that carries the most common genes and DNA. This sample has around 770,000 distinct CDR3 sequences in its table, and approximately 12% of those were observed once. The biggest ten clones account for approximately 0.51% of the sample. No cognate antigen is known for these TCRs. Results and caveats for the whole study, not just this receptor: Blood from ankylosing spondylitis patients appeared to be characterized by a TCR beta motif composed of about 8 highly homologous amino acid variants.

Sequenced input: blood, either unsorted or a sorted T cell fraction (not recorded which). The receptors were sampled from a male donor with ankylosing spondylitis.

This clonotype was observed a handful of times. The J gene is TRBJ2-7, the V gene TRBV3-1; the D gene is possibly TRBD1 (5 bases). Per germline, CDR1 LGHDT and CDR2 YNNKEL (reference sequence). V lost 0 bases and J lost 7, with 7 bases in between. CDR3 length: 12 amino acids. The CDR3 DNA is TGTGCCAGCAGCCAAGATAAGGGGGAGCAGTACTTC. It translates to CASSQDKGEQYF.

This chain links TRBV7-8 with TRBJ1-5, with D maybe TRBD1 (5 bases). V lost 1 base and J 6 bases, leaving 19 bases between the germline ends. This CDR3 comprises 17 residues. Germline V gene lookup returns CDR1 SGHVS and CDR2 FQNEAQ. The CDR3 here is CASSLDFGGQSVQPQHF. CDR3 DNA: TGTGCCAGCAGCTTAGATTTTGGGGGTCAGTCTGTTCAGCCCCAGCATTTT.

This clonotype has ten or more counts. The CDR3 bases are TGCAGCGTTGAAAAGACTAGCGGGAATGAGCAGTTCTTC. As protein: CSVEKTSGNEQFF. The chain is built from TRBV29-1 and TRBJ2-1; 10 bases are a match to TRBD2. This CDR3 has 13 residues. J lost 7 bases, V lost 2 bases, and 2 bases had no gene match. Germline CDR1 is SQVTM and CDR2 is ANQGSEA.

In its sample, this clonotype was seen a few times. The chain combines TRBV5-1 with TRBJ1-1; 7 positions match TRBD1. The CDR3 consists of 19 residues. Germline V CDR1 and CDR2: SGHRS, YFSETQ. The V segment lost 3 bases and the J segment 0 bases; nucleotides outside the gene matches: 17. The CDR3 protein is CASSSPLGQAWGVNTEAFF. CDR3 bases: TGCGCCAGCAGCTCCCCCCTTGGACAGGCTTGGGGTGTGAACACTGAAGCTTTCTTT. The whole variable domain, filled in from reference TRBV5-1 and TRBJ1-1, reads KAGVTQTPRYLIKTRGQQVTLSCSPISGHRSVSWYQQTPGQGLQFLFEYFSETQRNKGNFPGRFSGRQFSNSRSEMNVSTLELGDSALYLCASSSPLGQAWGVNTEAFFGQGTRLTVV.

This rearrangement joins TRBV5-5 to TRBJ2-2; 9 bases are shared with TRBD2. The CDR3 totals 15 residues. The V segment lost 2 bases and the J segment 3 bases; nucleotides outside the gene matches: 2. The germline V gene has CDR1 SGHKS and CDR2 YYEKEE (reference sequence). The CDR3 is CASSFSGSDTGELFF. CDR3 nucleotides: TGTGCCAGCAGCTTTAGCGGGAGCGACACCGGGGAGCTGTTTTTT.

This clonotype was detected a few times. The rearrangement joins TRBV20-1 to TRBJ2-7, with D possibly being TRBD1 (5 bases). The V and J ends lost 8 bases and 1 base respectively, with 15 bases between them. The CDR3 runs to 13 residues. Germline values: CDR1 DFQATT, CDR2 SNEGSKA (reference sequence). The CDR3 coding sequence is TGCAGTACCTCAGGGTTAAGATCCTACGAGCAGTACTTC. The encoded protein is CSTSGLRSYEQYF.

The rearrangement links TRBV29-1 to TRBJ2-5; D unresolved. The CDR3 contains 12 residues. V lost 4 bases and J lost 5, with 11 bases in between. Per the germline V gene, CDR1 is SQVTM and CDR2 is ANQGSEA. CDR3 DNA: TGCAGCGTTGCGATTACTGTGGAGACCCAGTACTTC. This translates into CSVAITVETQYF.

CDR3 protein: CASSLAGTGPLHPYNEQFF. As DNA, the CDR3 is TGTGCCAGCAGCTTAGCCGGGACAGGGCCTCTTCATCCCTACAATGAGCAGTTCTTC. This rearrangement joins TRBV7-2 to TRBJ2-1; TRBD1 matches 9 bases. With 0 bases clipped from V and 2 bases from J, the junction kept 11 bases outside the gene matches. This CDR3 comprises 19 residues. Germline CDR1 is SGHTA and CDR2 is FQGNSA.

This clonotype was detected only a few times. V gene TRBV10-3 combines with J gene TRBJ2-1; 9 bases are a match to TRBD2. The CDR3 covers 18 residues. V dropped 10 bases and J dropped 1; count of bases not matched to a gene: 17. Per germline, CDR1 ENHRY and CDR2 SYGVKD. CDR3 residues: CATHAGQGLARSYNEQFF. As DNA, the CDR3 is TGTGCCACCCACGCAGGGCAGGGACTAGCTAGGTCCTACAATGAGCAGTTCTTC.

CDR3 DNA sequence: TGCGCCAGCAGCTTCGAAAGGGGAAGCTATGGCTACACCTTC. This gives the protein CASSFERGSYGYTF. This chain uses TRBV5-1 with TRBJ1-2; D possibly corresponds to TRBD1 (5 bases). The CDR3 totals 14 residues. Trimming removed 2 bases at V and 4 bases at J, with 12 bases between. Germline V gene lookup returns CDR1 SGHRS and CDR2 YFSETQ.

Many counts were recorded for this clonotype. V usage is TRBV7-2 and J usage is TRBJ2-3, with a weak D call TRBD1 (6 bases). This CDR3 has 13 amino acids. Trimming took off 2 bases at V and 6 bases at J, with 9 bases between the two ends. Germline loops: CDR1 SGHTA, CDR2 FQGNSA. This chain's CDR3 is CASSLRGSDTQYF. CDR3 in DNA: TGTGCCAGCAGCTTAAGGGGGAGCGATACGCAGTATTTT.

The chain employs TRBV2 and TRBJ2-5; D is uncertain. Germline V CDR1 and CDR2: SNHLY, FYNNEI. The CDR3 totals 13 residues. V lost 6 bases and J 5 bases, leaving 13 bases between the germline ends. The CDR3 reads CASRGRLGETQYF. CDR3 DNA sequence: TGTGCCAGCAGAGGCAGACTGGGGGAGACCCAGTACTTC.

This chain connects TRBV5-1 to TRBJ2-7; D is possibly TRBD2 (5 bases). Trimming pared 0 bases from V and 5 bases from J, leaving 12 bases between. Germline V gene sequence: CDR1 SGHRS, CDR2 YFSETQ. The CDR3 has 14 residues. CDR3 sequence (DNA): TGCGCCAGCAGCTTGGGAACCGGGAAGCACGAGCAGTACTTC. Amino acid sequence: CASSLGTGKHEQYF.

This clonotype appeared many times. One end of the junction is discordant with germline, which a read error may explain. CDR3 in amino acids: CASSGGMNTEAFF. In DNA form, the CDR3 reads TGTGCCAGCAGCGGGGGGATGAACACTGAAGCTTTCTTT. The chain couples TRBV5-1 to TRBJ1-1; tentative D call: TRBD1 (5 bases). CDR1 is SGHRS and CDR2 is YFSETQ in the germline V gene. This CDR3 region has 13 residues.

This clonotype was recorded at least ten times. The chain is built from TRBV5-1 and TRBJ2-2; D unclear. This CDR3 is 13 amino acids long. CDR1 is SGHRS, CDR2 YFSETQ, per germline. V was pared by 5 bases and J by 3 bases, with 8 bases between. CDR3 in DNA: TGCGCCAGCAGTCAGCAGGACACCGGGGAGCTGTTTTTT. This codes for CASSQQDTGELFF.

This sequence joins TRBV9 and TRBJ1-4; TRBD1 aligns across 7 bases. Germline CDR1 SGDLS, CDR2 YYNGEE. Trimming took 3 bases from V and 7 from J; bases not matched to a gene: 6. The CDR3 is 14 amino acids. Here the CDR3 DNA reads TGTGCCAGCAGCGAAGGGGGCACTTCTGAAAAACTGTTTTTT. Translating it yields CASSEGGTSEKLFF.

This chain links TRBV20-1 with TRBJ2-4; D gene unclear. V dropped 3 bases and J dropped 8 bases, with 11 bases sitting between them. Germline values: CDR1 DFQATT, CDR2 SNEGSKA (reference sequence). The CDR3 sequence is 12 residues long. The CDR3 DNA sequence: TGCAGTGCTAGTATTAGTTTAGACATTCAGTACTTC. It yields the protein CSASISLDIQYF.

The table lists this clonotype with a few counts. CDR3 sequence reads: CATQGFGVNEQFF. CDR3 DNA: TGTGCCACTCAGGGCTTCGGGGTGAATGAGCAGTTCTTC. The chain employs TRBV28 and TRBJ2-1; either TRBD1 or TRBD2 may fit D (5 bases each). The CDR3 totals 13 residues. Trimming took off 10 bases at V and 7 bases at J, with 17 bases between the two ends. CDR1 is MDHEN, CDR2 SYDVKM, per germline.

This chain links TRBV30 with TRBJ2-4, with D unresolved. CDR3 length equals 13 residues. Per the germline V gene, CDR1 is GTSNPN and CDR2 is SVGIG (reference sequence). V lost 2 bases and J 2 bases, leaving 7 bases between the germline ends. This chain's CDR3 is CAWSRQSKNIQYF. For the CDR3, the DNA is TGTGCCTGGAGTAGGCAGTCCAAAAACATTCAGTACTTC.

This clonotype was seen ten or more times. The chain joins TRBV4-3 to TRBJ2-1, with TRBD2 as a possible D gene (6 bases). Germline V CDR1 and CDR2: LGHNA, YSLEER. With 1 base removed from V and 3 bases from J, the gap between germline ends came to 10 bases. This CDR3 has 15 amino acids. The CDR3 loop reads CASSQGNSGYNEQFF. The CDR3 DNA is TGCGCCAGCAGCCAAGGAAATAGCGGCTACAATGAGCAGTTCTTC.

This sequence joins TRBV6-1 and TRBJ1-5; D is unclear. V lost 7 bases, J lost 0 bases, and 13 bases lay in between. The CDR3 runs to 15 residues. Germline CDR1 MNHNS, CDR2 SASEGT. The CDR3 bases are TGTGCCAGCACCACCCCCCGGGATAGCAATCAGCCCCAGCATTTT. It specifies CASTTPRDSNQPQHF.

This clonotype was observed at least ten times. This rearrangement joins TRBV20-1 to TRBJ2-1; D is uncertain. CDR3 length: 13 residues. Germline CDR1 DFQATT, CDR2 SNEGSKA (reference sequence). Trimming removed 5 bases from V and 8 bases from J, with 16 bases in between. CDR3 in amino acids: CSAPTIPYDEQFF. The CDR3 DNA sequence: TGCAGTGCTCCTACCATACCTTACGATGAGCAGTTCTTC.

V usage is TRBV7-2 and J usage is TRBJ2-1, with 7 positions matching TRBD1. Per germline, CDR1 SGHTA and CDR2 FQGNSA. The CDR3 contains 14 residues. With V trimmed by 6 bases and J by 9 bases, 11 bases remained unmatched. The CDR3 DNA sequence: TGTGCCAGCAGTCTTAGGGGGCCGGCCGCTGAGCAGTTCTTC. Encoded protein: CASSLRGPAAEQFF.